Sequencing of this T cell receptor (beta chain) was carried out in a study of PD-1 blockade in classical Hodgkin lymphoma. As for the study in general: Nivolumab 3 mg/kg was given intravenously every 2 weeks. Regarding the study as a whole: Compared with baseline, CD4+ but not CD8+ TCR diversity had risen significantly by C4D1.

Worth noting for this clone: The antigen is unknown.

The germline gives CDR1 SGHNT, CDR2 YYREEE (reference sequence). The length of the CDR3 is 13 residues. V was clipped by 3 bases and J by 6 bases, with 10 bases between them. After autologous stem cell transplantation all patients relapsed, and prior brentuximab vedotin exposure differed between cohorts. After PBMCs were thawed, their CD8+ T cells were isolated by magnetic negative selection. The table came from immunoSEQ multiplex PCR; TCRdb's copy has only in-frame clones and leaves some out. The sample consists of 8,000 to 8,500 clones, roughly 84% of them appearing once. The receptor was isolated from a human donor with classical Hodgkin lymphoma. Sequencing used CD8+ T cells from blood, obtained at baseline. This chain joins TRBV5-4 and TRBJ2-1; D possibly matches TRBD1 or TRBD2 (5 bases each). CDR3 nucleotides: TGTGCCAGCAGCTCCAGGGACCCCAATGAGCAGTTCTTC. It codes for CASSSRDPNEQFF.